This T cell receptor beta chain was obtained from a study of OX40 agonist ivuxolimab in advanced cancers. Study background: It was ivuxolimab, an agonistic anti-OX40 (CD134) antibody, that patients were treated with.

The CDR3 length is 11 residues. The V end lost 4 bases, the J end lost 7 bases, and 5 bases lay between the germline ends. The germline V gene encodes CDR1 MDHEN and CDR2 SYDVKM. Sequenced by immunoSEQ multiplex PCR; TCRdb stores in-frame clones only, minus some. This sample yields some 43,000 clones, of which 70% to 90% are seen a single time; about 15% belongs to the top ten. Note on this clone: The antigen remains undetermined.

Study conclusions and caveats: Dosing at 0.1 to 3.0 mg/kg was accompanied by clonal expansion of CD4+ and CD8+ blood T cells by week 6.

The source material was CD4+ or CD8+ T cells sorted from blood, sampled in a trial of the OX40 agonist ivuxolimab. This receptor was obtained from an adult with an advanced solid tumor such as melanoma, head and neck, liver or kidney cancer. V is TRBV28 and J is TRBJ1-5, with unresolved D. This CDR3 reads CASSSGQPQHF. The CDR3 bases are TGTGCCAGCAGTTCGGGCCAGCCCCAGCATTTT.